What follows are 28 T cell receptor beta chains derived from one specimen sequenced in a study of beta chain features in type 1 diabetes. The study's findings and limits: Moderate but significant shortening of TCRB CDR3s was recorded in all four CD4+ subsets from Type 1 diabetes patients.

Their antigens are not known. cDNA synthesis used the whole RNA isolate, giving expressed TCRB sequences. The data were produced by immunoSEQ multiplex PCR, yet TCRdb's version contains in-frame clones alone and is incomplete. Among approximately 160,000 clones listed, 10% to 13% were seen once. The sample taken for sequencing was central memory CD4+ T cells from blood. The receptors were sampled from a man aged 30 to 45 with type 1 diabetes.

The chain carries TRBV2 and TRBJ2-7; 10 bases line up with TRBD2. The CDR3 runs 15 residues. After removal of 7 bases from V and 4 bases from J, the junction contained 10 bases not matched to a gene. Germline V gene sequence: CDR1 SNHLY, CDR2 FYNNEI. DNA for the CDR3: TGTGCCAGCACACCTCTTTCAGCGGGAGGGTACGAGCAGTACTTC. Translated, it gives CASTPLSAGGYEQYF. Together with reference TRBV2 and TRBJ2-7, the CDR3 gives the full variable domain: EPEVTQTPSHQVTQMGQEVILRCVPISNHLYFYWYRQILGQKVEFLVSFYNNEISEKSEIFDDQFSVERPDGSNFTLKIRSTKLEDSAMYFCASTPLSAGGYEQYFGPGTRLTVT.

This chain joins TRBV28 and TRBJ1-5, with unresolved D. Per the germline V gene, CDR1 is MDHEN and CDR2 is SYDVKM. V lost 3 bases and J lost 4, with 10 bases in between. This CDR3 contains 14 residues. CDR3 in amino acids: CASSFVQINQPQHF. The CDR3 DNA sequence: TGTGCCAGCAGTTTCGTACAGATAAATCAGCCCCAGCATTTT.

The chain couples TRBV6-1 to TRBJ2-1; 8 bases align to TRBD2. CDR1 is MNHNS and CDR2 is SASEGT in the germline V gene. The CDR3 runs to 15 residues. J lost 8 bases, V lost 1 base, and 7 bases had no gene match. The CDR3 coding sequence is TGTGCCAGCAGTGAAGTCGGGAGGGGCTTAGATGAGCAGTTCTTC. Its translation is CASSEVGRGLDEQFF.

The table lists this clone with a few counts. The gene calls are TRBV18 and TRBJ2-1; 8 bases match TRBD1. This CDR3 spans 13 amino acids. V shed 6 bases, J shed 8 bases, and the junction held 6 bases outside the gene matches. Germline V gene data show CDR1 as KGHSH and CDR2 as LQKENI. The CDR3 protein is CASSQPGGDEQFF. The CDR3 coding sequence is TGTGCCAGCTCTCAGCCAGGGGGCGATGAGCAGTTCTTC.

There are a few counts of this clone. The CDR3 protein is CASSAGLHEQYF. CDR3 DNA: TGTGCCAGCAGCGCCGGACTGCACGAGCAGTACTTC. The V gene is TRBV7-3, the J gene TRBJ2-7, with TRBD2 as a possible D gene (5 bases). Germline V gene data show CDR1 as SGHTA and CDR2 as FQGTGA. This CDR3 has 12 amino acids. V shed 5 bases and J shed 5 bases, with 10 bases lying between them.

The chain joins TRBV15 to TRBJ1-1; TRBD1 is a possible D gene (6 bases). The V gene lost 2 bases and the J gene lost 5 bases, with 9 bases spanning the gap. The V gene's germline CDR1 is LNHNV and CDR2 YYDKDF (reference sequence). The CDR3 sequence is 13 residues long. CDR3 sequence: CATSRKTGTEAFF. The CDR3 nucleotides are TGTGCCACCAGCAGAAAAACAGGGACTGAAGCTTTCTTT.

This clone showed up just a few times. This sequence joins TRBV28 and TRBJ2-7; no definite D call. The length of the CDR3 is 12 residues. V was pared by 2 bases and J by 4 bases, with 6 bases between. CDR1 is MDHEN and CDR2 is SYDVKM in the germline V gene. The CDR3 loop is CASSLIGYEQYF. CDR3 DNA sequence: TGTGCCAGCAGTTTAATCGGGTACGAGCAGTACTTC.

This clone occurred a few times. The chain carries TRBV2 and TRBJ1-2; 8 bases align to TRBD1. The CDR3 spans 16 residues. Germline CDR1 is SNHLY and CDR2 is FYNNEI. Germline trimming cut 7 bases from V and 6 bases from J; bases unmatched to any gene: 16. The CDR3 nucleotides are TGTGCCAGCACCCGGCAGGGGGCGAATTCAGGTGATGGCTACACCTTC. It specifies CASTRQGANSGDGYTF.

This clone showed up just a few times. This chain links TRBV5-1 with TRBJ2-3; 9 bases line up with TRBD2. The germline gives CDR1 SGHRS, CDR2 YFSETQ. Germline trimming cut 4 bases from V and 7 bases from J; bases unmatched to any gene: 16. The CDR3 extends over 17 amino acids. The DNA for the CDR3 is TGCGCCAGCAGCCGGTCCCCTTCGGCGGGAGGGCCGAATACGCAGTATTTT. Translated, it gives CASSRSPSAGGPNTQYF.

The V call is TRBV6-6, the J call TRBJ2-1; TRBD2 aligns across 15 bases. With V trimmed by 9 bases and J by 2 bases, 5 bases remained unmatched. This CDR3 is built from 16 residues. The germline gives CDR1 MNHNY, CDR2 SVGAGI (reference sequence). CDR3 protein: CARGLAGGSPYNEQFF. The CDR3 DNA follows: TGTGCCAGGGGACTAGCGGGAGGTTCCCCCTACAATGAGCAGTTCTTC.

The chain uses TRBV5-4 and TRBJ2-5, with a possible D match to TRBD2 (6 bases). Per germline, CDR1 SGHNT and CDR2 YYREEE (reference sequence). Trimming removed 0 bases from V and 0 bases from J, with 6 bases in between. The CDR3 totals 14 residues. CDR3 DNA: TGTGCCAGCAGCTTGGGGGGGGACCAAGAGACCCAGTACTTC. Translation: CASSLGGDQETQYF.

V and J are TRBV7-9 and TRBJ2-5, with TRBD2 matching over 9 bases. The CDR3 totals 14 residues. Unmatched junction bases numbered 7, after V lost 6 bases and J lost 5 bases. CDR1 SEHNR and CDR2 FQNEAQ come from the germline V gene (reference sequence). The CDR3 DNA reads TGTGCCAGCAGTCTAGCGGGGATGAGGGAGACCCAGTACTTC. It yields the protein CASSLAGMRETQYF.

This clone was counted between two and nine times. The chain links TRBV6-5 to TRBJ2-3, with a possible D match to TRBD2 (6 bases). Germline V gives CDR1 MNHEY, CDR2 SVGAGI. The CDR3 loop spans 13 amino acids. V dropped 6 bases and J dropped 2 bases, with 9 bases sitting between them. CDR3 nucleotides: TGTGCCAGCAGCAGGAGGGTCACAGATACGCAGTATTTT. Translation: CASSRRVTDTQYF.

J is TRBJ1-2 and V is TRBV4-3; 7 nucleotides match TRBD1. Germline values: CDR1 LGHNA, CDR2 YSLEER. V was clipped by 1 base and J by 2 bases; unmatched bases: 4. This CDR3 comprises 15 residues. CDR3 amino acids: CASSQATDRNYGYTF. In DNA, the CDR3 is TGCGCCAGCAGCCAAGCAACGGACAGGAACTATGGCTACACCTTC.

The rearrangement joins TRBV7-2 to TRBJ2-5, with D possibly TRBD2 on 7 matching bases. V gave up 4 bases and J gave up 5 bases, with 17 bases separating them. This CDR3 is built from 15 residues. Germline loops: CDR1 SGHTA, CDR2 FQGNSA. The CDR3 is CASSSPGRGSETQYF. CDR3 bases: TGTGCCAGCAGCTCCCCGGGGAGGGGGTCGGAGACCCAGTACTTC.

The chain's CDR3 is CASSYMTGNTEAFF. The CDR3 DNA follows: TGTGCCAGCAGTTACATGACGGGGAACACTGAAGCTTTCTTT. This chain uses TRBV6-6 with TRBJ1-1; no reliable D call. V gave up 2 bases and J gave up 1 base, with 8 bases separating them. The germline gives CDR1 MNHNY, CDR2 SVGAGI (reference sequence). The CDR3 loop spans 14 amino acids.

This sequence joins TRBV2 and TRBJ2-2; perhaps TRBD1 as D (6 bases). This CDR3 is built from 12 residues. The ends were cut back, 5 bases at V and 10 bases at J, with 11 bases in the middle. In germline, CDR1 is SNHLY, CDR2 FYNNEI. The CDR3 spells CASSRDKSELFF. The CDR3 DNA reads as TGTGCCAGCAGTAGGGACAAGTCGGAGCTGTTTTTT.

V is TRBV29-1 and J is TRBJ2-7; the D gene is possibly TRBD2 (6 bases). The germline V gene encodes CDR1 SQVTM and CDR2 ANQGSEA. Trimming removed 2 bases from V and 2 bases from J, with 10 bases in between. This CDR3 spans 13 amino acids. The CDR3 DNA is TGCAGCGTTGAAATGGCGGGACCCTACGAGCAGTACTTC. Translating gives CSVEMAGPYEQYF.

This clone appeared a few times. The V gene is TRBV18, the J gene TRBJ2-1; possible D gene TRBD2, 5 bases. The germline CDR1 and CDR2 sequences are KGHSH and LQKENI. Trimming shortened V by 3 bases and J by 4 bases, and 19 bases separated the two germline ends. This CDR3 comprises 17 residues. Here the CDR3 reads CASSPRQREFHYNEQFF. The CDR3, as DNA: TGTGCCAGCTCACCCCGTCAAAGGGAGTTCCATTACAATGAGCAGTTCTTC.

This clone was seen a few times. The V and J genes are TRBV5-4 and TRBJ2-7; 7 bases align to TRBD1. Germline V gene sequence: CDR1 SGHNT, CDR2 YYREEE (reference sequence). The CDR3 is 13 amino acids. V lost 2 bases to trimming and J lost 6 bases; unmatched junction nucleotides: 5. CDR3 DNA sequence: TGTGCCAGCAGCTTTGACAGGGTTCCCGAGCAGTACTTC. It is translated as CASSFDRVPEQYF.

The chain has TRBV28 and TRBJ1-2; no definite D call. The CDR3 runs to 13 residues. In germline, CDR1 is MDHEN, CDR2 SYDVKM. Trimming removed 2 bases from V and 9 bases from J, with 13 bases in between. The CDR3 DNA sequence: TGTGCCAGCAGTTTAGAGGCCAGCTCCCGCTACACCTTC. This encodes CASSLEASSRYTF.

This chain links TRBV18 with TRBJ1-1; D is unclear. In germline, CDR1 is KGHSH, CDR2 LQKENI. The CDR3 has 15 residues. The V end lost 2 bases, the J end lost 4 bases, and 14 bases lay between the germline ends. The CDR3 region has the DNA TGTGCCAGCTCACCAACAACAGAGATAAGCACTGAAGCTTTCTTT. Its translation: CASSPTTEISTEAFF.

This chain connects TRBV5-4 to TRBJ2-3, with a possible D match to TRBD2 (5 bases). The CDR3 has 15 residues. V was pared by 4 bases and J by 2 bases, with 14 bases between. CDR1 is SGHNT and CDR2 is YYREEE in the germline V gene (reference sequence). CDR3 coding DNA: TGTGCCAGCAGCCCACTAGTATCCGACACAGATACGCAGTATTTT. Its translation: CASSPLVSDTDTQYF.

The chain joins TRBV15 to TRBJ2-2, with D tentatively TRBD1 (5 bases). In germline, CDR1 is LNHNV, CDR2 YYDKDF (reference sequence). V lost 5 bases and J lost 9, with 10 bases in between. The CDR3 runs to 12 residues. The CDR3 is CATSGQGRELFF. In nucleotides, the CDR3 is TGTGCCACCAGCGGTCAGGGCCGGGAGCTGTTTTTT.

This clone was counted only a few times. The chain joins TRBV7-2 to TRBJ2-4; 10 bases are shared with TRBD2. CDR3 length: 16 residues. Unmatched junction bases numbered 5, after V lost 5 bases and J lost 1 base. Germline CDR1 reads SGHTA; CDR2 reads FQGNSA. This CDR3 is CASSPVGLAAKNIQYF. CDR3 DNA: TGTGCCAGCAGCCCGGTGGGACTAGCGGCCAAAAACATTCAGTACTTC. The whole variable domain, remainder taken from reference TRBV7-2 and TRBJ2-4, is GAGVSQSPSNKVTEKGKDVELRCDPISGHTALYWYRQSLGQGLEFLIYFQGNSAPDKSGLPSDRFSAERTGGSVSTLTIQRTQQEDSAVYLCASSPVGLAAKNIQYFGAGTRLSVL.

In its sample, this clone was seen a few times. This sequence joins TRBV7-9 and TRBJ2-5; TRBD1 might be the D (6 bases). The CDR3 has 16 residues. Trimming removed 5 bases from V and 0 bases from J, with 16 bases in between. CDR1 SEHNR and CDR2 FQNEAQ come from the germline V gene (reference sequence). In DNA, the CDR3 is TGTGCCAGCAGCCCCCTTGACAGGACCTACCAAGAGACCCAGTACTTC. Translation: CASSPLDRTYQETQYF.

The chain links TRBV12-5 to TRBJ2-3, with D unclear. CDR1 and CDR2 from the germline V gene are LGHNT and FRNRAP. The CDR3 spans 14 residues. Trimming shortened V by 1 base and J by 4 bases, and 9 bases separated the two germline ends. The CDR3 region is CASGLGSTSDTQYF. CDR3 DNA: TGTGCTAGTGGTTTGGGGTCGACTTCAGATACGCAGTATTTT. Full variable domain (remainder filled in from reference TRBV12-5 and TRBJ2-3): DARVTQTPRHKVTEMGQEVTMRCQPILGHNTVFWYRQTMMQGLELLAYFRNRAPLDDSGMPKDRFSAEMPDATLATLKIQPSEPRDSAVYFCASGLGSTSDTQYFGPGTRLTVL.

In its sample, this clone was seen a few times. V and J are TRBV29-1 and TRBJ2-7; 10 positions agree with TRBD1. Germline V gives CDR1 SQVTM, CDR2 ANQGSEA. This CDR3 region has 14 residues. Losses at the gene ends were 1 base for V and 2 bases for J; bases not matched to a gene: 2. This chain's CDR3 is CSVEGDRGAYEQYF. The CDR3 region has the DNA TGCAGCGTTGAAGGGGACAGGGGCGCCTACGAGCAGTACTTC.